This T cell receptor beta chain was found in a study of blood T cell repertoires in COVID-19. CDR3 length: 15 residues. Germline V lookup: CDR1 MNHEY, CDR2 SVGAGI. Unmatched junction bases numbered 4, after V lost 2 bases and J lost 3 bases. Method: immunoSEQ multiplex PCR; TCRdb's copy keeps in-frame clones and lacks some. The sample includes under 70,000 clones, 80% to 90% seen only once; the top ten take under 4.5%. The J gene is TRBJ1-3, the V gene TRBV6-5, with TRBD1 matching over 7 bases. Sequencing input: peripheral blood. The clonotype originates from a man aged 45-65 years with acute or convalescent COVID-19. The CDR3 spells CASSYDRDLGNTIYF. CDR3 nucleotide sequence: TGTGCCAGCAGTTACGACAGGGACCTTGGAAACACCATATATTTT.